Shown below are 22 T cell receptor beta chains from a single sample sequenced in a study of PD-1 blockade in mismatch repair-deficient tumors. The data were produced by immunoSEQ multiplex PCR, yet TCRdb's version contains in-frame clones alone and is incomplete. The sample carries around 40,000 clones, approximately 80% recorded once. Sample: PBMCs, taken less than 40 weeks after starting pembrolizumab. The receptors here all came from an adult with mismatch repair-deficient cancer.

V gene TRBV28 combines with J gene TRBJ1-2; weak D call: TRBD1 (6 bases). Trimming shortened V by 7 bases and J by 4 bases, and 16 bases separated the two germline ends. The germline gives CDR1 MDHEN, CDR2 SYDVKM. The CDR3 spans 14 residues. CDR3 region: CASTTTGLRYGYTF. Written as DNA, the CDR3 is TGTGCCAGCACCACAACAGGGCTACGCTATGGCTACACCTTC.

V gene TRBV2 combines with J gene TRBJ1-2, with a possible D match to TRBD1 (6 bases). This CDR3 spans 12 amino acids. In germline, CDR1 is SNHLY, CDR2 FYNNEI. V was cut by 4 bases and J by 8 bases, with 11 bases left in between. CDR3 residues: CASSVRGSGYTF. The CDR3 bases are TGTGCCAGCAGTGTCAGGGGATCCGGCTACACCTTC.

The rearrangement joins TRBV2 to TRBJ1-4; D is undetermined. This CDR3 has 18 amino acids. From germline, CDR1 is SNHLY and CDR2 FYNNEI. V gave up 7 bases and J gave up 0 bases, with 21 bases separating them. The CDR3 reads CASNQEKALGATNEKLFF. The CDR3 region has the DNA TGTGCCAGCAATCAAGAGAAGGCCTTAGGAGCAACTAATGAAAAACTGTTTTTT.

This sequence joins TRBV5-4 and TRBJ2-7, with TRBD1 as a possible D gene (6 bases). The germline V gene has CDR1 SGHNT and CDR2 YYREEE (reference sequence). V lost 4 bases and J lost 2, with 13 bases in between. This CDR3 is 14 amino acids long. The CDR3 is CASSQGTPTYEQYF. For the CDR3, the DNA is TGTGCCAGCAGCCAAGGGACACCAACCTACGAGCAGTACTTC.

V is TRBV30 and J is TRBJ2-1, with TRBD2 identical over 7 bases. J was trimmed by 7 bases and V by 0 bases; bases with no gene match: 6. There are 14 residues in the CDR3. The germline V gene encodes CDR1 GTSNPN and CDR2 SVGIG (reference sequence). In DNA, the CDR3 is TGTGCCTGGAGTGTACTGACTAGCTTGAATGAGCAGTTCTTC. Translation: CAWSVLTSLNEQFF.

This clone turned up a few times. The chain combines TRBV28 with TRBJ2-7; 7 nucleotides line up with TRBD1. Germline CDR1 is MDHEN and CDR2 is SYDVKM. V trimming: 2 bases; J trimming: 7 bases; junction bases outside the gene matches: 8. The CDR3 extends over 14 amino acids. CDR3 DNA sequence: TGTGCCAGCAGTTTAGAGACAGGGAGCCGGGAGCAGTACTTC. It codes for CASSLETGSREQYF.

In its sample, this clone was seen once. The gene calls are TRBV2 and TRBJ1-1; TRBD1 matches at 8 bases. V was clipped by 4 bases and J by 7 bases; unmatched bases: 2. The CDR3 is 12 residues long. CDR1 is SNHLY, CDR2 FYNNEI, per germline. The CDR3 DNA reads TGTGCCAGCAGTGGGACAGGGAGTGAAGCTTTCTTT. It yields the protein CASSGTGSEAFF.

The chain employs TRBV30 and TRBJ2-5; 8 bases align to TRBD1. Trimming cost V 5 bases and J 5 bases; bases outside gene matches: 7. This CDR3 comprises 13 residues. Germline CDR1 is GTSNPN and CDR2 is SVGIG (reference sequence). The CDR3 protein is CAWGANRGETQYF. The DNA of the CDR3 is TGTGCCTGGGGTGCCAACAGGGGGGAGACCCAGTACTTC.

The V call is TRBV7-7, the J call TRBJ2-3, with a tentative D call TRBD1 (6 bases). The V end lost 3 bases, the J end lost 1 base, and 8 bases lay between the germline ends. Germline CDR1 is SSHAT and CDR2 is FNYEAQ (reference sequence). The CDR3 spans 14 residues. The CDR3 loop is CASSLSGGTDTQYF. The CDR3 DNA reads as TGTGCCAGCAGCTTGTCAGGGGGCACAGATACGCAGTATTTT.

This clone was picked up one time. The CDR3 DNA follows: TGTGCCAGCAGTTTACAGGGGGCTTATGGAGATACGCAGTATTTT. It translates to CASSLQGAYGDTQYF. This rearrangement joins TRBV28 to TRBJ2-3; 8 bases are a match to TRBD1. This CDR3 comprises 15 residues. The V segment lost 2 bases and the J segment 5 bases; nucleotides outside the gene matches: 6. Germline V lookup: CDR1 MDHEN, CDR2 SYDVKM.

The V and J genes are TRBV5-1 and TRBJ2-6; D gene unclear. Trimming removed 0 bases at V and 4 bases at J, with 5 bases between. Germline CDR1 reads SGHRS; CDR2 reads YFSETQ. The CDR3 contains 14 residues. The CDR3 DNA sequence: TGCGCCAGCAGCTTGGTGGCCGGGGCCAACGTCCTGACTTTC. Amino acids: CASSLVAGANVLTF. The entire variable domain, with the rest obtained from reference TRBV5-1 and TRBJ2-6, is as follows: KAGVTQTPRYLIKTRGQQVTLSCSPISGHRSVSWYQQTPGQGLQFLFEYFSETQRNKGNFPGRFSGRQFSNSRSEMNVSTLELGDSALYLCASSLVAGANVLTFGAGSRLTVL.

This sequence joins TRBV14 and TRBJ2-3, with 7 bases identical to TRBD1. The V segment lost 6 bases and the J segment 2 bases; nucleotides outside the gene matches: 5. The CDR3 extends over 14 amino acids. CDR1 SGHDN and CDR2 FVKESK come from the germline V gene. CDR3 region: CASSRDSNTDTQYF. CDR3 bases: TGTGCCAGCAGTCGGGACAGCAACACAGATACGCAGTATTTT.

The chain uses TRBV9 and TRBJ2-7, with unresolved D. Trimming stripped 5 bases from V and 3 bases from J, with 15 bases between. The CDR3 length is 14 residues. Germline assignment: CDR1 SGDLS and CDR2 YYNGEE. CDR3 sequence (DNA): TGTGCCAGCAGTGCAGGCCAATCCCTCTACGAGCAGTACTTC. Amino acid sequence: CASSAGQSLYEQYF.

The chain links TRBV11-3 to TRBJ2-5, with D possibly TRBD1 on 6 matching bases. The CDR3 totals 12 residues. Germline assignment: CDR1 SGHNT and CDR2 YENEEA. Trimming removed 3 bases from V and 7 bases from J, with 9 bases in between. In DNA, the CDR3 is TGTGCCAGCAGCTTTGCCAGGGGGACCCAGTACTTC. Translating gives CASSFARGTQYF.

The chain joins TRBV29-1 to TRBJ1-2; D may be TRBD1 (5 bases). Germline loops: CDR1 SQVTM, CDR2 ANQGSEA. The CDR3 contains 15 residues. V shed 7 bases and J shed 3 bases, with 21 bases lying between them. CDR3: CSANGGAARHYGYTF. For the CDR3, the DNA is TGCAGCGCTAATGGTGGGGCAGCCCGACACTATGGCTACACCTTC. Full variable domain (outside the CDR3, taken from reference TRBV29-1 and TRBJ1-2): SAVISQKPSRDICQRGTSLTIQCQVDSQVTMMFWYRQQPGQSLTLIATANQGSEATYESGFVIDKFPISRPNLTFSTLTVSNMSPEDSSIYLCSANGGAARHYGYTFGSGTRLTVV.

The chain joins TRBV6-1 to TRBJ1-6, with 7 bases lining up with TRBD1. Germline V gene lookup returns CDR1 MNHNS and CDR2 SASEGT. This CDR3 has 15 residues. Germline trimming cut 4 bases from V and 2 bases from J; bases unmatched to any gene: 2. This chain's CDR3 is CASSGDRAYNSPLHF. CDR3 in DNA: TGTGCCAGCAGTGGTGACAGGGCCTATAATTCACCCCTCCACTTT.

V usage is TRBV7-2 and J usage is TRBJ2-7; 8 bases match TRBD1. V lost 5 bases to trimming and J lost 1 base; unmatched junction nucleotides: 4. The CDR3 covers 14 residues. The V gene's germline CDR1 is SGHTA and CDR2 FQGNSA. The CDR3 reads CASSRTGISYEQYF. In DNA form, the CDR3 reads TGTGCCAGCAGCCGGACAGGGATATCCTACGAGCAGTACTTC.

The chain uses TRBV27 and TRBJ2-7; the match to TRBD1 covers 11 bases. The germline V gene encodes CDR1 MNHEY and CDR2 SMNVEV (reference sequence). The CDR3 is 15 amino acids. V was clipped by 7 bases and J by 6 bases; unmatched bases: 11. The CDR3 DNA reads TGTGCCAGCACTCCAGTTTTGGGACAGGGGGGCGAGCAGTACTTC. It translates to CASTPVLGQGGEQYF.

V usage is TRBV28 and J usage is TRBJ1-4; D is uncertain. There are 16 residues in the CDR3. CDR1 and CDR2 (germline): MDHEN, SYDVKM. Trimming stripped 3 bases from V and 3 bases from J, with 14 bases between. CDR3 in DNA: TGTGCCAGCAGTTTCCCTACACTACGTGCTAATGAAAAACTGTTTTTT. It yields the protein CASSFPTLRANEKLFF. The full variable domain, with the rest looked up from reference TRBV28 and TRBJ1-4, is DVKVTQSSRYLVKRTGEKVFLECVQDMDHENMFWYRQDPGLGLRLIYFSYDVKMKEKGDIPEGYSVSREKKERFSLILESASTNQTSMYLCASSFPTLRANEKLFFGSGTQLSVL.

This clone has a single count. The chain has TRBV27 and TRBJ2-2, with D maybe TRBD2 (6 bases). The CDR3 is 14 amino acids. The V gene's germline CDR1 is MNHEY and CDR2 SMNVEV (reference sequence). The V gene lost 5 bases and the J gene lost 4 bases, with 11 bases spanning the gap. Written as DNA, the CDR3 is TGTGCCAGCAGTGTAAGGAGGGCCACCGGGGAGCTGTTTTTT. Protein sequence: CASSVRRATGELFF.

This clone was picked up one time. The chain combines TRBV29-1 with TRBJ2-1; D may be TRBD1 (6 bases). Germline assignment: CDR1 SQVTM and CDR2 ANQGSEA. V was pared by 4 bases and J by 0 bases, with 7 bases between. This CDR3 contains 13 residues. This chain's CDR3 is CSVVDSSYNEQFF. The CDR3, as DNA: TGCAGCGTTGTGGACAGCTCCTACAATGAGCAGTTCTTC.

This sequence joins TRBV18 and TRBJ1-5; 9 nucleotides align to TRBD1. The CDR3 consists of 15 residues. Germline V gene lookup returns CDR1 KGHSH and CDR2 LQKENI. V lost 4 bases and J lost 6; bases outside the gene matches: 7. The CDR3 loop reads CASSLTGGAGQPQHF. In nucleotides, the CDR3 is TGTGCCAGCTCACTAACAGGGGGCGCCGGTCAGCCCCAGCATTTT.